The entry below describes one T cell receptor (beta chain). The data originate from a study of CD8+CD57+ T cells in acquired aplastic anemia. TCR beta VDJ and CDR3 profiling used genomic DNA as template. TCRdb re-derived calls from the reads in MiXCR, one entry per CDR3 protein. The repertoire holds more than 100,000 distinct CDR3 sequences, roughly 50% seen once, with 2.5% to 3% in the top ten. CDR1 is ENHRY, CDR2 SYGVKD, per germline. The CDR3 spans 15 residues. With 3 bases removed from V and 4 bases from J, the gap between germline ends came to 10 bases. The rearrangement uses TRBV10-3 and TRBJ2-6; weak D call: TRBD2 (6 bases). The source material was sorted CD4+, CD8+, or CD8+CD57+ T cells (not recorded which) from PBMCs. The sequence was obtained from a human donor in good health, serving as a control. The CDR3 loop reads CAISDGGDGANVLTF. The CDR3 DNA sequence: TGTGCCATCAGTGACGGAGGGGACGGGGCCAACGTCCTGACTTTC.